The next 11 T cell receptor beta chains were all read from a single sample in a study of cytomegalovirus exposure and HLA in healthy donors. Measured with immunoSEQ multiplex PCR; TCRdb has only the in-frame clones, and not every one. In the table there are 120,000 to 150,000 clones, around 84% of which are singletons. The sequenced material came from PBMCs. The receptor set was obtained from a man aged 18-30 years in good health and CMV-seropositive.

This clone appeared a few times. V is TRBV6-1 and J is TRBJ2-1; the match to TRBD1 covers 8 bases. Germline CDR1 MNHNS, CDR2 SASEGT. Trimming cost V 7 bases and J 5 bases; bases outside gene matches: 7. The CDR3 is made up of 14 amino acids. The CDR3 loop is CASMWTGYDNEQFF. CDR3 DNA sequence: TGTGCCAGCATGTGGACAGGGTACGACAATGAGCAGTTCTTC.

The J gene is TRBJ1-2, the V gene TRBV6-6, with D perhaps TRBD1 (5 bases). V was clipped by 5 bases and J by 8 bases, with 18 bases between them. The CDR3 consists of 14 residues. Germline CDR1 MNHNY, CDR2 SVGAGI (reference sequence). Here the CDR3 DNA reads TGTGCCAGCAGTGCCAGGGTTCGTGCGTGGGGCTACACCTTC. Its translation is CASSARVRAWGYTF.

The CDR3 nucleotides read TGTGCCAGCAGTGATGAGATTCGAGAGACCCAGTACTTC. It specifies CASSDEIRETQYF. The chain carries TRBV25-1 and TRBJ2-5, with D uncertain. The length of the CDR3 is 13 residues. Germline V gene lookup returns CDR1 MGHDK and CDR2 SYGVNS. Trimming shortened V by 3 bases and J by 4 bases, and 9 bases separated the two germline ends.

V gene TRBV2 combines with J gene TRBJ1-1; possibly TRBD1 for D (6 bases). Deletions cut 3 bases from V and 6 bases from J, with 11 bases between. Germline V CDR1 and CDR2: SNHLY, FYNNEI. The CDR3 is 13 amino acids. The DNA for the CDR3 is TGTGCCAGCAGTGAGGCAGGGGAACCTGAAGCTTTCTTT. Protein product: CASSEAGEPEAFF.

For the CDR3, the DNA is TGTGCCAGCAGTTACGAGGCTCCCGGGGGTTCACCCCTCCACTTT. Amino acids: CASSYEAPGGSPLHF. V is TRBV6-5 and J is TRBJ1-6, with D possibly being TRBD1 (5 bases). The CDR3 runs to 15 residues. Trimming cost V 2 bases and J 9 bases, with 14 bases left between them. CDR1 is MNHEY and CDR2 is SVGAGI in the germline V gene.

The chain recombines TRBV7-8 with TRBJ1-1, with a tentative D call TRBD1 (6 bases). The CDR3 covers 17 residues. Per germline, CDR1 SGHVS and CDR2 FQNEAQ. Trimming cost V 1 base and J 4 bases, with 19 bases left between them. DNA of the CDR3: TGTGCCAGCAGCTTAGACTCGACAGGTCTCGGGGTCACTGAAGCTTTCTTT. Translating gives CASSLDSTGLGVTEAFF.

CDR3 DNA sequence: TGCGCCAGCAGCTTGGCCGGGCGGGGTCTCGGGGGCCAAGAGACCCAGTACTTC. Translating it yields CASSLAGRGLGGQETQYF. J is TRBJ2-5 and V is TRBV5-1; a weak D match, TRBD2 (6 bases). V was trimmed by 0 bases and J by 1 base, leaving 19 bases between them. CDR3 length: 18 amino acids. Looked up from germline, CDR1 is SGHRS and CDR2 is YFSETQ.

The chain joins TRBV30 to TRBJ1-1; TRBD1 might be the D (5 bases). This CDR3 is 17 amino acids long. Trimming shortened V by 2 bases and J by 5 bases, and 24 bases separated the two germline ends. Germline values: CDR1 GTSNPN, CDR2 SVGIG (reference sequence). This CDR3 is CAWSPEDIGARKTEAFF. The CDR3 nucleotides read TGTGCCTGGAGTCCCGAAGATATAGGGGCGCGAAAGACTGAAGCTTTCTTT.

The CDR3 is CASSDDRVAGANVLTF. CDR3 in DNA: TGTGCCAGCAGTGACGACAGGGTGGCTGGGGCCAACGTCCTGACTTTC. The V call is TRBV25-1, the J call TRBJ2-6; 7 bases are a match to TRBD1. CDR3 length: 16 amino acids. Looked up from germline, CDR1 is MGHDK and CDR2 is SYGVNS. V was pared by 3 bases and J by 2 bases, with 4 bases of the junction left unmatched.

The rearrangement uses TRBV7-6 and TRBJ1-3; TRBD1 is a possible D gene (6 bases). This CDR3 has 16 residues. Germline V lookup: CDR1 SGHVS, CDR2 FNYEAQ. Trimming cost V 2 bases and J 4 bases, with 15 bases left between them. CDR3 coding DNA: TGTGCCAGCAGCTTAACCTGGGGGGGCAGGGGAAACACCATATATTTT. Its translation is CASSLTWGGRGNTIYF.

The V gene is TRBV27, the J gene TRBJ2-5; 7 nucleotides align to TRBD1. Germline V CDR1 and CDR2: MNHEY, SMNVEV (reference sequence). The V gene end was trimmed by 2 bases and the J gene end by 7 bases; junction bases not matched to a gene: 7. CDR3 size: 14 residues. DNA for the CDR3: TGTGCCAGCAGTTTACAGGGGGTCACAGGGACCCAGTACTTC. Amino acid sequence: CASSLQGVTGTQYF.